Listed here are 2 T cell receptor beta chains from one sample, sequenced in a study of cytomegalovirus exposure and HLA in healthy donors. The PCR contained 60 Vbeta and 13 Jbeta primers. The assay was immunoSEQ multiplex PCR, and TCRdb's table has in-frame clones only and misses some. The data show over 100,000 clones, around 84% seen once. Sequenced: PBMCs. The receptors come from a man aged 30 to 39 in good health and CMV-seropositive.

This clone was seen at least ten times. V and J are TRBV5-6 and TRBJ1-1; no firm D call. This CDR3 has 13 residues. V was shortened by 3 bases and J by 0 bases, with 6 bases between the two germline ends. The germline V gene encodes CDR1 SGHDT and CDR2 YYEEEE. The CDR3 DNA is TGTGCCAGCAGCTCGGAGATGAACACTGAAGCTTTCTTT. It codes for CASSSEMNTEAFF.

The chain has TRBV27 and TRBJ1-2; no clear D. Germline V gives CDR1 MNHEY, CDR2 SMNVEV (reference sequence). V dropped 7 bases and J dropped 4 bases, with 16 bases sitting between them. This CDR3 region has 14 residues. The CDR3 loop is CASTTRFGPYGYTF. The DNA for the CDR3 is TGTGCCAGCACAACTAGGTTCGGCCCCTATGGCTACACCTTC.